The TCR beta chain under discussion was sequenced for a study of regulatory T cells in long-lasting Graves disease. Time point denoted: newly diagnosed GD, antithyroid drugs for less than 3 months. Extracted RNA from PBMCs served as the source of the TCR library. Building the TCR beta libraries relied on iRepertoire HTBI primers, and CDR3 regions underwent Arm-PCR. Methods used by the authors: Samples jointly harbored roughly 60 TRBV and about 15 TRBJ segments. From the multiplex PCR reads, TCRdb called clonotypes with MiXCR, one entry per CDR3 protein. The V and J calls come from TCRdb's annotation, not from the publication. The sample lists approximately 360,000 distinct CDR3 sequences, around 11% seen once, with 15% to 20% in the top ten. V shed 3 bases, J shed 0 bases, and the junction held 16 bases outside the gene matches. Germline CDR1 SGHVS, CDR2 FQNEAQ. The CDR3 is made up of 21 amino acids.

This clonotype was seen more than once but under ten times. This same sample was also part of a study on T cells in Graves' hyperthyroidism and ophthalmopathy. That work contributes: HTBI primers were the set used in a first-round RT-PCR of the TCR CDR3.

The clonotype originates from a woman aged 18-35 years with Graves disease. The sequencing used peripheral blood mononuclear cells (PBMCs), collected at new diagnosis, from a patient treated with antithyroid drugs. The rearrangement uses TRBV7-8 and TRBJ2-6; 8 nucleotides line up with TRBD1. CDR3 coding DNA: TGTGCCAGCAGCTTCCCCAGGGGGCAGACCGAACTAGACTCTGGGGCCAACGTCCTGACTTTC. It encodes CASSFPRGQTELDSGANVLTF. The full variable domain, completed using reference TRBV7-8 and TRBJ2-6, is GAGVSQSPRYKVAKRGQDVALRCDPISGHVSLFWYQQALGQGPEFLTYFQNEAQLDKSGLPSDRFFAERPEGSVSTLKIQRTQQEDSAVYLCASSFPRGQTELDSGANVLTFGAGSRLTVL.